A single sample gave rise to the 22 T cell receptor beta chains below, sequenced in a study of blood T cell repertoires in COVID-19. Using immunoSEQ multiplex PCR, the repertoire was profiled, and TCRdb retains in-frame clones only, with some absent. The sample has more than 200,000 clones; nearly 90% are singletons. Sequenced input: PBMCs or T cells enriched from blood (not recorded which). The receptor source for this set is a man aged 30 to 45 who had recovered from COVID-19.

The V gene is TRBV18, the J gene TRBJ2-1, with D maybe TRBD2 (6 bases). Germline V gene sequence: CDR1 KGHSH, CDR2 LQKENI. CDR3 length: 15 amino acids. Trimming removed 3 bases at V and 2 bases at J, with 11 bases between. CDR3 sequence (DNA): TGTGCCAGCTCACCGGTCGGGGGAACCTACAATGAGCAGTTCTTC. Its protein is CASSPVGGTYNEQFF.

This clone was seen only once. The chain carries TRBV6-6 and TRBJ1-5, with D unclear. This CDR3 is 15 amino acids long. Germline V gene sequence: CDR1 MNHNY, CDR2 SVGAGI (reference sequence). V was pared by 0 bases and J by 6 bases, with 12 bases between. The CDR3 coding sequence is TGTGCCAGCAGTTACTCAGGAGGGTTGCCTCAGCCCCAGCATTTT. As protein: CASSYSGGLPQPQHF.

This chain uses TRBV4-3 with TRBJ2-5; perhaps TRBD2 as D (5 bases). Germline V gives CDR1 LGHNA, CDR2 YSLEER. V was trimmed by 1 base and J by 5 bases, leaving 14 bases between them. The CDR3 covers 15 residues. CDR3 DNA: TGCGCCAGCAGCCAAGTGAGCGGCGTACAGGAGACCCAGTACTTC. Protein: CASSQVSGVQETQYF.

The chain links TRBV7-6 to TRBJ2-7; TRBD1 agrees at 7 bases. V gave up 4 bases and J gave up 5 bases; unmatched junction bases: 17. Per the germline V gene, CDR1 is SGHVS and CDR2 is FNYEAQ. The CDR3 spans 17 residues. For the CDR3, the DNA is TGTGCCAGCAGCTCCGGCCGCCGGGACAGATTTTCCCACGAGCAGTACTTC. This sequence encodes CASSSGRRDRFSHEQYF.

The rearrangement links TRBV7-9 to TRBJ1-3; D gene uncertain. Per the germline V gene, CDR1 is SEHNR and CDR2 is FQNEAQ (reference sequence). This CDR3 is 14 amino acids long. V lost 4 bases to trimming and J lost 3 bases, with 10 bases between them. In nucleotides, the CDR3 is TGTGCCAGCAGCTCCCCCTTTAGTGGAAACACCATATATTTT. Protein: CASSSPFSGNTIYF.

This sequence joins TRBV5-1 and TRBJ2-2; D is possibly TRBD1 (6 bases). Germline loops: CDR1 SGHRS, CDR2 YFSETQ. The CDR3 has 16 amino acids. The germline V and J ends were trimmed by 5 bases and 2 bases, with 16 bases remaining between them. The CDR3 sequence is CASSPDRAPNTGELFF. CDR3 DNA: TGCGCCAGCAGTCCGGACAGAGCACCTAACACCGGGGAGCTGTTTTTT.

The chain uses TRBV7-2 and TRBJ1-2; D unclear. V lost 1 base, J lost 5 bases, and 8 bases lay in between. Germline-derived CDR1 and CDR2 are SGHTA and FQGNSA. The CDR3 totals 13 residues. The CDR3 reads CASSLGPQYGYTF. The CDR3 coding sequence is TGTGCCAGCAGCTTAGGGCCCCAGTATGGCTACACCTTC.

The genes are TRBV4-2 and TRBJ2-7, with a weak D call TRBD2 (6 bases). The CDR3 loop spans 16 amino acids. The V gene's germline CDR1 is LGHNA and CDR2 YNFKEQ. V was cut by 0 bases and J by 2 bases, with 14 bases left in between. In nucleotides, the CDR3 is TGTGCCAGCAGCCAAGAGTTCGCGGGGAGAACCTACGAGCAGTACTTC. It encodes CASSQEFAGRTYEQYF.

The rearrangement joins TRBV30 to TRBJ1-3; no definite D call. Germline CDR1 GTSNPN, CDR2 SVGIG (reference sequence). Trimming took off 1 base at V and 1 base at J, with 5 bases between the two ends. The CDR3 is 13 residues long. The CDR3 spells CAWSGQSGNTIYF. The CDR3 nucleotides are TGTGCCTGGAGTGGTCAGTCTGGAAACACCATATATTTT. The full variable domain, in which reference TRBV30 and TRBJ1-3 provide the parts outside the CDR3, is SQTIHQWPATLVQPVGSPLSLECTVEGTSNPNLYWYRQAAGRGLQLLFYSVGIGQISSEVPQNLSASRPQDRQFILSSKKLLLSDSGFYLCAWSGQSGNTIYFGEGSWLTVV.

The chain employs TRBV27 and TRBJ1-5; D is perhaps TRBD1 (6 bases). Germline assignment: CDR1 MNHEY and CDR2 SMNVEV (reference sequence). This CDR3 region has 15 residues. V lost 5 bases to trimming and J lost 4 bases, with 15 bases between them. This CDR3 is CASSPYRDTNQPQHF. CDR3 nucleotides: TGTGCCAGCAGTCCCTACCGGGACACAAATCAGCCCCAGCATTTT.

The V and J genes are TRBV12-5 and TRBJ1-5; D ambiguous. Germline V gene lookup returns CDR1 LGHNT and CDR2 FRNRAP. The CDR3 consists of 14 residues. V lost 1 base to trimming and J lost 6 bases, with 10 bases between them. This CDR3 reads CASGLGVGAQPQHF. The CDR3 nucleotides read TGTGCTAGTGGTTTGGGGGTTGGAGCTCAGCCCCAGCATTTT.

The gene calls are TRBV27 and TRBJ1-1, with 7 bases matching TRBD1. Germline CDR1 reads MNHEY; CDR2 reads SMNVEV (reference sequence). J lost 5 bases, V lost 3 bases, and 6 bases had no gene match. This CDR3 is 14 amino acids long. CDR3 amino acids: CASSFRTGGTEAFF. The CDR3 DNA reads as TGTGCCAGCAGTTTTAGGACAGGAGGTACTGAAGCTTTCTTT.

This chain links TRBV7-3 with TRBJ2-3; 9 bases are a match to TRBD2. This CDR3 contains 20 residues. The germline V gene has CDR1 SGHTA and CDR2 FQGTGA. Trimming at V came to 0 bases and at J to 0 bases, leaving 13 bases not matched to a gene. In DNA form, the CDR3 reads TGTGCCAGCAGCTTAACGGTAGGAGCGGGAGGAGCCATAAGCACAGATACGCAGTATTTT. It specifies CASSLTVGAGGAISTDTQYF.

This chain connects TRBV10-3 to TRBJ1-3, with D unclear. CDR3 size: 14 residues. CDR1 ENHRY and CDR2 SYGVKD come from the germline V gene. Trimming stripped 3 bases from V and 0 bases from J, with 6 bases between. The CDR3 reads CAISEQTSGNTIYF. Written as DNA, the CDR3 is TGTGCCATCAGTGAACAGACCTCTGGAAACACCATATATTTT.

The rearrangement uses TRBV19 and TRBJ2-6, with D possibly being TRBD2 (7 bases). The CDR3 contains 16 residues. The germline CDR1 and CDR2 sequences are LNHDA and SQIVND (reference sequence). Deletions cut 3 bases from V and 2 bases from J, with 11 bases between. CDR3 sequence: CASSMGGQTGANVLTF. CDR3 nucleotide sequence: TGTGCCAGTAGTATGGGGGGGCAGACTGGGGCCAACGTCCTGACTTTC.

The rearrangement links TRBV27 to TRBJ2-7, with D possibly matching TRBD1 (6 bases). V was cut by 4 bases and J by 1 base, with 17 bases left in between. The CDR3 is 16 residues long. Germline assignment: CDR1 MNHEY and CDR2 SMNVEV (reference sequence). The CDR3 here is CASSSASAGVSYEQYF. CDR3 DNA: TGTGCCAGCAGTTCTGCTTCGGCAGGGGTGTCCTACGAGCAGTACTTC.

V usage is TRBV7-8 and J usage is TRBJ2-3; 10 bases align to TRBD2. Germline CDR1 reads SGHVS; CDR2 reads FQNEAQ. The trim removed 8 bases at V and 3 bases at J, leaving 5 bases unmatched. The CDR3 contains 14 residues. The DNA for the CDR3 is TGTGCCAGCTCTATAGCGGGAGGTACAGATACGCAGTATTTT. Protein: CASSIAGGTDTQYF.

This chain uses TRBV25-1 with TRBJ2-5; D remains unclear. The germline gives CDR1 MGHDK, CDR2 SYGVNS. V was shortened by 5 bases and J by 1 base, with 8 bases between the two germline ends. This CDR3 region has 13 residues. CDR3 region: CASSRGPQETQYF. The CDR3 DNA is TGTGCCAGCAGTCGCGGCCCCCAAGAGACCCAGTACTTC.

The gene calls are TRBV6-2 or TRBV6-3 and TRBJ2-3; 8 bases agree with TRBD2. The CDR3 is 17 amino acids. J lost 0 bases, V lost 2 bases, and 7 bases had no gene match. Germline V gene lookup returns CDR1 MNHEY and CDR2 SVGEGT. The chain's CDR3 is CASSYGAGGLSTDTQYF. The CDR3 region has the DNA TGTGCCAGCAGTTACGGGGCGGGGGGCCTTAGCACAGATACGCAGTATTTT.

The genes are TRBV13 and TRBJ2-1, with 8 nucleotides matching TRBD1. V was clipped by 5 bases and J by 0 bases; unmatched bases: 15. CDR1 and CDR2 (germline): PRHDT, FYEKMQ (reference sequence). The CDR3 sequence is 19 residues long. CDR3 coding DNA: TGTGCCAGCAGCGGATGGGACAGGCGGCGGACAAGCTCCTACAATGAGCAGTTCTTC. It is translated as CASSGWDRRRTSSYNEQFF.

The chain recombines TRBV19 with TRBJ2-1, with a possible D match to TRBD2 (5 bases). The CDR3 consists of 15 residues. From germline, CDR1 is LNHDA and CDR2 SQIVND (reference sequence). Deletions cut 3 bases from V and 6 bases from J, with 15 bases between. CDR3 DNA: TGTGCCAGTAGTATCTACGTGGGAGAGACCAATGAGCAGTTCTTC. Amino acids: CASSIYVGETNEQFF.

The chain uses TRBV14 and TRBJ2-2, with a tentative D call TRBD1 (7 bases). Trimming cost V 3 bases and J 7 bases, with 12 bases left between them. Germline CDR1 reads SGHDN; CDR2 reads FVKESK. This CDR3 comprises 14 residues. Written as DNA, the CDR3 is TGTGCCAGCAGCCACAGGGGGGAGAGCGGGGAGCTGTTTTTT. Protein sequence: CASSHRGESGELFF.